These T cell receptor beta chains were read from a single sample in a study of blood T cell repertoires in COVID-19. TCRdb's copy holds only in-frame clones and misses some; the assay was immunoSEQ multiplex PCR. This table holds approximately 400,000 clones, 70% to 90% found once. The sample taken for sequencing was PBMCs or T cells enriched from blood (not recorded which). The receptors derive from a woman aged 18 to 35 who had recovered from COVID-19. Each CDR3 is given with its conserved first and last residue. Clone sizes are given selectively: once, few, many, or a class where the clone is expanded.

cdr3_aa: CAWETGLSTEAFF
v_call: TRBV30
clone_size: -
cdr3_length: 13
j_call: TRBJ1-1

cdr3_aa: CASSVVPGNTEAFF
v_call: TRBV9
clone_size: once
cdr3_length: 14
j_call: TRBJ1-1

cdr3_aa: CASSQEVHTEAFF
v_call: TRBV6-5
clone_size: -
cdr3_length: 13
j_call: TRBJ1-1

cdr3_aa: CSVLGPGLGLQETQYF
v_call: TRBV29-1
clone_size: once
cdr3_length: 16
j_call: TRBJ2-5

cdr3_aa: CASRRIQGSSNTGELFF
v_call: TRBV11-2
clone_size: once
cdr3_length: 17
j_call: TRBJ2-2

cdr3_aa: CSVQGGYNSPLHF
v_call: TRBV29-1
clone_size: once
cdr3_length: 13
j_call: TRBJ1-6

cdr3_aa: CASSPLIGVNTEAFF
v_call: TRBV28
clone_size: -
cdr3_length: 15
j_call: TRBJ1-1

cdr3_aa: CASSGSEHQETQYF
v_call: TRBV5-1
clone_size: -
cdr3_length: 14
j_call: TRBJ2-5

cdr3_aa: CASSSGGRTDTQYF
v_call: TRBV5-1
clone_size: -
cdr3_length: 14
j_call: TRBJ2-3

cdr3_aa: CASSLADLRGEQYF
v_call: TRBV13
clone_size: -
cdr3_length: 14
j_call: TRBJ2-7

cdr3_aa: CASSPSRERYEQYF
v_call: TRBV18
clone_size: -
cdr3_length: 14
j_call: TRBJ2-7

cdr3_aa: CASSLGRGTHEQYF
v_call: TRBV5-6
clone_size: -
cdr3_length: 14
j_call: TRBJ2-7

cdr3_aa: CASSLGTGEAKNIQYF
v_call: TRBV11-3
clone_size: -
cdr3_length: 16
j_call: TRBJ2-4

cdr3_aa: CAGRDHGNTIYF
v_call: TRBV5-3
clone_size: few
cdr3_length: 12
j_call: TRBJ1-3

cdr3_aa: CASRGTGVWDSPLHF
v_call: TRBV28
clone_size: once
cdr3_length: 15
j_call: TRBJ1-6

cdr3_aa: CASSDSGRGKDYGYTF
v_call: TRBV6-4
clone_size: -
cdr3_length: 16
j_call: TRBJ1-2

cdr3_aa: CASSDAGGFHEQYF
v_call: TRBV2
clone_size: -
cdr3_length: 14
j_call: TRBJ2-7

cdr3_aa: CAWSVELQGSGYTF
v_call: TRBV30
clone_size: -
cdr3_length: 14
j_call: TRBJ1-2